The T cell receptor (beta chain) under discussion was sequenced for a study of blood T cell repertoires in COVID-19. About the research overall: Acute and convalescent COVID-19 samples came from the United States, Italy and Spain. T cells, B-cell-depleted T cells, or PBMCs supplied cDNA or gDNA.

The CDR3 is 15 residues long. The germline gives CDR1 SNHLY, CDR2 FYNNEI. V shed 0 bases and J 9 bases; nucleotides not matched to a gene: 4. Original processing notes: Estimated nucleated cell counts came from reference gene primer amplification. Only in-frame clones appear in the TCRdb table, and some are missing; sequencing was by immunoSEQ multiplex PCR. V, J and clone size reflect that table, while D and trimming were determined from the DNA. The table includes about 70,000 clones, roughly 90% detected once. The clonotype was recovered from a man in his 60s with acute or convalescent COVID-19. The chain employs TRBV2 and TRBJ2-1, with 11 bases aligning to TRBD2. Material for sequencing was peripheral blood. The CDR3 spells CASSEASGGASEQFF. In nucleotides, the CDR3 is TGTGCCAGCAGTGAAGCTAGCGGGGGGGCCTCTGAGCAGTTCTTC.